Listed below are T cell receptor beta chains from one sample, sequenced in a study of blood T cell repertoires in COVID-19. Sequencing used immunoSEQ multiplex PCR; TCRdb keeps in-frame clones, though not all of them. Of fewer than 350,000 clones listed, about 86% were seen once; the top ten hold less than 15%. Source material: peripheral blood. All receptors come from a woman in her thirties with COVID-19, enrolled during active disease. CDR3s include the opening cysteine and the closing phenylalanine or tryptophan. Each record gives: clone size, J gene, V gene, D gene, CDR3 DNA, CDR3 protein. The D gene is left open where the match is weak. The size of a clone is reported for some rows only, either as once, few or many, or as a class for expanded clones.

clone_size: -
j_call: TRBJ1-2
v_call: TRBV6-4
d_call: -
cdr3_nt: TGTGCCAGCAGTGACCAGTACCCGTATGGCTACACCTTC
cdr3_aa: CASSDQYPYGYTF

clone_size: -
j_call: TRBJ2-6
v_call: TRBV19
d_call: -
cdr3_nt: TGTGCCAGTCGTCTACTTAGCTCTGGGGCCAACGTCCTGACTTTC
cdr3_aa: CASRLLSSGANVLTF

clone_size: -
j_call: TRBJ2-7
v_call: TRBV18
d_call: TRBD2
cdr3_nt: TGTGCCAGCTCACCACTACCTAGCGGGGGGACTTACGAGCAGTACTTC
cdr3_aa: CASSPLPSGGTYEQYF

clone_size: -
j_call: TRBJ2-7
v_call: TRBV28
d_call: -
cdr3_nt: TGTGCCAGCAGTTCAGCGCCCTACGAGCAGTACTTC
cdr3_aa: CASSSAPYEQYF

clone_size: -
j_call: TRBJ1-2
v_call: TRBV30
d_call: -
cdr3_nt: TGTGCCTGGAGTGTAAAGGAGGTTCACTATGGCTACACCTTC
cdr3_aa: CAWSVKEVHYGYTF

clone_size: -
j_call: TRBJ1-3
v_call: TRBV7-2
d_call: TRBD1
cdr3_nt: TGTGCCAGCAGCTACCTAAGGGGGCCCTCTGGAAACACCATATATTTT
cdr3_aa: CASSYLRGPSGNTIYF

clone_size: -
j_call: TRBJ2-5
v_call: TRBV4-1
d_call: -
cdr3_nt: TGCGCCAGCAGCCGAAAATTTAATGGGGCTCAGGAGACCCAGTACTTC
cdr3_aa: CASSRKFNGAQETQYF

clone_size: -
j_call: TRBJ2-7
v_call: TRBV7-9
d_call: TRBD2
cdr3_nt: TGTGCCAGCGGCGGGAGTAGCTACGAGCAGTACTTC
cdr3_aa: CASGGSSYEQYF

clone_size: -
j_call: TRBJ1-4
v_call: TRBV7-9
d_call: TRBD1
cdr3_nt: TGTGCCAGCAGCCCCCCCCGACAGGGTGGAGAAGAAAAACTGTTTTTT
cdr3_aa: CASSPPRQGGEEKLFF

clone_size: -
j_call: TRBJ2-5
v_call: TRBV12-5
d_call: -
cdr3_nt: TGTGCTAGTGGCCGGGGGGCGGGGGTTGGAGAGACCCAGTACTTC
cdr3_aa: CASGRGAGVGETQYF

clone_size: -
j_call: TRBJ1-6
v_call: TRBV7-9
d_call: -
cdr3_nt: TGTGCCAGCAGCTTAGCCTGGCGACAGGACTATAATTCACCCCTCCACTTT
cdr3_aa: CASSLAWRQDYNSPLHF

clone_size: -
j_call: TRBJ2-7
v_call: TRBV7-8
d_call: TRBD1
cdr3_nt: TGTGCCAGCAGCTTAGAAGGACAGGGGGGGTACGAGCAGTACTTC
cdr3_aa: CASSLEGQGGYEQYF

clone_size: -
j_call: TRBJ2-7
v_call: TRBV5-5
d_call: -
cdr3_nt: TGTGCCAGCAGCTTGTTTGGCGGTAGAAGCTCCTACGAGCAGTACTTC
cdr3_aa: CASSLFGGRSSYEQYF

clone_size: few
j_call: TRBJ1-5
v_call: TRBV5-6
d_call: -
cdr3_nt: TGTGCCAGCAGGCGGTTTCGGGGGAATCAGCCCCAGCATTTT
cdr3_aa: CASRRFRGNQPQHF

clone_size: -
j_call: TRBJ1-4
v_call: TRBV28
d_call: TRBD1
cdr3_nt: TGTGCCAGCAGTTTAGGGACAGGTCCACTGAATGAAAAACTGTTTTTT
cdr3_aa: CASSLGTGPLNEKLFF

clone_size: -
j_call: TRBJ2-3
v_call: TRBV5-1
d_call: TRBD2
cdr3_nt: TGCGCCAGCAGCTCCCAACTAGCGGGGGGGCGAACCGTCAGCACAGATACGCAGTATTTT
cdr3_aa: CASSSQLAGGRTVSTDTQYF

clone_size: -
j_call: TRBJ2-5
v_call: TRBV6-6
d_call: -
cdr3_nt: TGTGCCAGCAGCCCCGGACAGGAGACCCAGTACTTC
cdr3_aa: CASSPGQETQYF

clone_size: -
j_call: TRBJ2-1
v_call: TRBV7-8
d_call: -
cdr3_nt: TGTGCCAGCAGCTTGAGGGCAGATTACAATGAGCAGTTCTTC
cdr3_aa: CASSLRADYNEQFF

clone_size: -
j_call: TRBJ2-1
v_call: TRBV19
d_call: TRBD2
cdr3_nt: TGTGCCAGTAGTATAGATTCGGATCTAGCGGGGGGGCCCCTCTACAATGAGCAGTTCTTC
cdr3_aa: CASSIDSDLAGGPLYNEQFF

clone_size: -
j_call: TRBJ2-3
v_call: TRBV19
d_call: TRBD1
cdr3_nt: TGTGCCAGTGCCACGGGACAGGGAGTTCCAGATACGCAGTATTTT
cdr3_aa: CASATGQGVPDTQYF

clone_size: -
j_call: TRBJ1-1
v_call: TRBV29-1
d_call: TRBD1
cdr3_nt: TGCAGCGTGACGGGACAGCCTGAAGCTTTCTTT
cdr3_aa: CSVTGQPEAFF

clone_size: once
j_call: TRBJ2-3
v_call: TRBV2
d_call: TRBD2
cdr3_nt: TGTGCCAGCACGGGGGGGAGCACAGATACGCAGTATTTT
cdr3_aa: CASTGGSTDTQYF

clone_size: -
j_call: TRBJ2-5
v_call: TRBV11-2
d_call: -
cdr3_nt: TGTGCCAGCAGCTTGCTTGTTCTGTCGGGGTATCGAGAGACCCAGTACTTC
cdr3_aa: CASSLLVLSGYRETQYF

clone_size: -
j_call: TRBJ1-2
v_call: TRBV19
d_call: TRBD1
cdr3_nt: TGTGCCAGTAGCCCACAGGGGGCGGACTACACCTTC
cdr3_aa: CASSPQGADYTF

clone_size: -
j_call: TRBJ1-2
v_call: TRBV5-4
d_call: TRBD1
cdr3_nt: TGTGCCAGCAGCTTGAAGGGGGCTCTCTATGGCTACACCTTC
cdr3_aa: CASSLKGALYGYTF

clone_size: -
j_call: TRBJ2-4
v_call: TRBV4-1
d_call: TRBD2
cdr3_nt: TGCGCCAGCAGTTCCCCGGGACGGGAGGGAGTTGCCAAAAACATTCAGTACTTC
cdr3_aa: CASSSPGREGVAKNIQYF

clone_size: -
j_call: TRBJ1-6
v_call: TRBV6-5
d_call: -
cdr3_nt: TGTGCCAGCAGTTTCTCGACAGATTCACCCCTCCACTTT
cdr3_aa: CASSFSTDSPLHF

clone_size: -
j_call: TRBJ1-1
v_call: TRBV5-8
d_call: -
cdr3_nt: TGTGCCAGCTCGCGGGGATTTGGCACTGAAGCTTTCTTT
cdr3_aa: CASSRGFGTEAFF

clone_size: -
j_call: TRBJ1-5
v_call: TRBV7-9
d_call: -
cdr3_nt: TGTGCCAGCAGCTTCTGGGACACTAATCAGCCCCAGCATTTT
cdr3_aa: CASSFWDTNQPQHF

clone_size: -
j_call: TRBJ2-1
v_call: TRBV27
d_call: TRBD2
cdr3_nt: TGTGCCAGCAGCCCAACTAGCGGGGGGGCGGGTGAGCAGTTCTTC
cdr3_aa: CASSPTSGGAGEQFF

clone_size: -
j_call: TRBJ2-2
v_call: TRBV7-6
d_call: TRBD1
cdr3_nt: TGTGCCAGCAGCTTAGCATTCGGACAGGGTTTGGCCGGGGAGCTGTTTTTT
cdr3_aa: CASSLAFGQGLAGELFF

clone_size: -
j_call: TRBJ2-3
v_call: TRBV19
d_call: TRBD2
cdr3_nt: TGTGCCAGTAGTGCCACCTGGCGGGGGGGCGGAACAGATACGCAGTATTTT
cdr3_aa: CASSATWRGGGTDTQYF

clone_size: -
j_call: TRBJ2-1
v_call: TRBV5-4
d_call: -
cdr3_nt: TGTGCCAGCAGCAAACAGTTTGGGGACACGAACAATGAGCAGTTCTTC
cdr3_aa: CASSKQFGDTNNEQFF

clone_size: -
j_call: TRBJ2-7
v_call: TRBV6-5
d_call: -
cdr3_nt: TGTGCCAGCAGTACCAGTTACGAGCAGTACTTC
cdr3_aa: CASSTSYEQYF

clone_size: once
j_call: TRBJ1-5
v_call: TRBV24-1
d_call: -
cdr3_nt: TGTGCCACCAGCAGGTCGAGCAATCAGCCCCAGCATTTT
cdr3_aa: CATSRSSNQPQHF

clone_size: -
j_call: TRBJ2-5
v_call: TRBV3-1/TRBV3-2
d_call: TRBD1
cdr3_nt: TGTGCCAGCAGCCAAAATAACAGGGGTGAGACCCAGTACTTC
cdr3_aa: CASSQNNRGETQYF

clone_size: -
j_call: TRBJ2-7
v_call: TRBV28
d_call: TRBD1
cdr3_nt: TGTGCCAGCCTTAGGGACAGGCCTGTCTACGAGCAGTACTTC
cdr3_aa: CASLRDRPVYEQYF

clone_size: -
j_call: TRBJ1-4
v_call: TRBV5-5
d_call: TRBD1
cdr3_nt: TGTGCCAGCAGCCCCGGGACAGCTAATGAAAAACTGTTTTTT
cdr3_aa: CASSPGTANEKLFF